This T cell receptor beta chain came from a study of CD8+ T cells in alopecia areata. The CDR3 covers 15 residues. The V end lost 5 bases, the J end lost 3 bases, and 14 bases lay between the germline ends. CDR1 LGHNT and CDR2 FRNRAP come from the germline V gene. Extracted RNA was reverse transcribed into cDNA, the sequencing template. Repertoires were generated with immunoSEQ multiplex PCR, while TCRdb's copy carries only in-frame clones and drops some. This sample has 95,000 to 100,000 clones, with 50% to 75% found just once. Documented treatment: oral pan-JAK inhibitor, 5-10 mg twice daily. V and J are TRBV12-5 and TRBJ2-1; D not resolved. The origin of this receptor is a human donor with alopecia areata. The sample here was CD8+ T cells sorted from blood, taken at week 4, from a patient treated with tofacitinib. The CDR3 is CASGKDREGYNEQFF. CDR3 DNA sequence: TGTGCTAGTGGTAAAGATCGAGAAGGCTACAATGAGCAGTTCTTC.